The clone carrying this T cell receptor (beta chain) was observed once. V gave up 6 bases and J gave up 4 bases, with 18 bases separating them. Germline V gene data show CDR1 as MDHEN and CDR2 as SYDVKM. CDR3 length equals 15 residues. This sample is drawn from a study of Graves' ophthalmopathy and Graves' hyperthyroidism. Amplification targeted the TCR beta CDR3 regions, with RNA transcripts as the source material. Amplification began with first-round RT-PCR using HTBI primers, then second-round multiplex PCR was performed. Via MiXCR, TCRdb re-called the multiplex PCR reads, giving one row per CDR3 protein. The top ten hold 8.5% to 14% of the sample, which has around 1,000,000 distinct CDR3 sequences, 36% seen once.

The TCR originated in an adult man with Graves' hyperthyroidism. The chain uses TRBV28 and TRBJ2-5; possibly TRBD1 for D (6 bases). The sequencing sample was made of peripheral blood or thyroid tissue (not recorded which). The CDR3 DNA reads as TGTGCCAGCAGCCGCCCTGGGGACAAAGGAGAGACCCAGTACTTC. Its protein product is CASSRPGDKGETQYF.